This T cell receptor beta chain came from a study of CD8+ T cells in alopecia areata. Cutaneous lymph nodes were pooled and cells sorted by CD4, CD8alpha, NKG2D, NKG2ACE and more. With regard to this clone: The antigen remains undetermined. All gene names here are mouse names. The read terminates 4 residues ahead of where the CDR3 ends, so the germline J gene completes it.

The V end lost 5 bases, the J end lost 2 bases, and 6 bases lay between the germline ends. Germline CDR1 is FNHDT and CDR2 is SITEND (reference sequence). This CDR3 has 12 amino acids. Investigators isolated RNA and reverse transcribed it into cDNA to act as the sequencing template. Repertoires were generated with immunoSEQ multiplex PCR, while TCRdb's copy carries only in-frame clones and drops some. The sample offers about 300,000 clones and no singletons, the top ten holding more than 0.95%. Whole-study results and caveats: Lesional scalp displayed greater clonality than normal scalp, most notably in alopecia totalis/universalis. Scalp sample data also include resident alphabeta T cells from normal skin.

The receptor's source is a C3H/HeJ mouse with alopecia areata. The strain's MHC: H2-k. Sequencing input: CD4+ T cells sorted from a lymph node. This chain joins TRBV19 and TRBJ2-4, with unresolved D. CDR3 DNA, as far as it was read: TGTGCCAGCAGCCCCTATCAAAAC. Protein: CASSPYQN. The full CDR3 protein is CASSPYQNTLYF.